This paragraph covers one TCR beta chain sequence. Antigen specificity is unknown. This sample was taken from a study of shared clonotypes between healthy human individuals. About the study: Donors consisted of two women and a few men between 18 and 49. Study-level results: The sole specimen, blood, was sampled, and tissue repertoires likely differ. Against clonotypes common to all four donors, non-shared ones had lower generation probabilities. Sequencing depth was expected to influence donor clonotype sharing.

Looked up from germline, CDR1 is SGHTA and CDR2 is FQGNSA. The V gene end was trimmed by 0 bases and the J gene end by 1 base; junction bases not matched to a gene: 7. CDR3 length: 17 residues. TCRdb's copy holds only in-frame clones and misses some; the assay was immunoSEQ multiplex PCR. The table records a few million clones, approximately 90% of them present only once. The genes are TRBV7-2 and TRBJ2-3, with 7 bases that match TRBD2. What was sequenced was naive CD4+ T cells from PBMCs. As to subset: CD45RA+ positively selected. This TCR was recovered from a man in his late teens or twenties in good health. Some clones in this sample may be carry-over from other donors' samples. The DNA of the CDR3 is TGTGCCAGCAGCTTAGCGCGCGGGAGAGGGGGCACAGATACGCAGTATTTT. The encoded protein is CASSLARGRGGTDTQYF.